The table lists the clone carrying this T cell receptor (beta chain) with many counts. The data stem from a study of blood T cells in healthy people across ages. With a J-beta primer mix and a sample-barcoded 5' primer, a second PCR ran 7 to 11 cycles. TCRdb used MiXCR to reprocess the 5' RACE reads, holding one entry per CDR3 protein. The table has 550,000 to 800,000 distinct CDR3 sequences, 32% seen once. The germline CDR1 and CDR2 sequences are DFQATT and SNEGSKA (reference sequence). This CDR3 is 16 amino acids long. Trimming removed 5 bases from V and 2 bases from J, with 22 bases in between. Sample: blood. V gene TRBV20-1 combines with J gene TRBJ2-7; possible D gene TRBD2, 6 bases. This clonotype was sampled from a woman older than 75 in good health. CDR3 region: CSAPGTAAGRAYEQYF. CDR3 DNA sequence: TGCAGTGCTCCCGGGACGGCCGCGGGACGGGCCTACGAGCAGTACTTC.